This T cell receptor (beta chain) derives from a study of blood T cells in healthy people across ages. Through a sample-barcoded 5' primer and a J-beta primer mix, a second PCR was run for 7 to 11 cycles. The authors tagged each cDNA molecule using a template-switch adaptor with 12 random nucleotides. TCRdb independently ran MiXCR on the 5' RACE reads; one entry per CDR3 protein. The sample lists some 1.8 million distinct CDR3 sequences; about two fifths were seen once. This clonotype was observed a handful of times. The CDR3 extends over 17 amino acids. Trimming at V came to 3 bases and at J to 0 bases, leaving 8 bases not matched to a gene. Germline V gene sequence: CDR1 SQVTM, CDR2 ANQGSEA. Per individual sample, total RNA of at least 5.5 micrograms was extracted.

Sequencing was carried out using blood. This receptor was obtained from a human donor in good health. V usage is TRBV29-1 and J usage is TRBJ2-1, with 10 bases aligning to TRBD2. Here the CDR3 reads CSVDGLAGVFSYNEQFF. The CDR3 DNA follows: TGCAGCGTTGATGGCCTAGCGGGGGTTTTCTCCTACAATGAGCAGTTCTTC.